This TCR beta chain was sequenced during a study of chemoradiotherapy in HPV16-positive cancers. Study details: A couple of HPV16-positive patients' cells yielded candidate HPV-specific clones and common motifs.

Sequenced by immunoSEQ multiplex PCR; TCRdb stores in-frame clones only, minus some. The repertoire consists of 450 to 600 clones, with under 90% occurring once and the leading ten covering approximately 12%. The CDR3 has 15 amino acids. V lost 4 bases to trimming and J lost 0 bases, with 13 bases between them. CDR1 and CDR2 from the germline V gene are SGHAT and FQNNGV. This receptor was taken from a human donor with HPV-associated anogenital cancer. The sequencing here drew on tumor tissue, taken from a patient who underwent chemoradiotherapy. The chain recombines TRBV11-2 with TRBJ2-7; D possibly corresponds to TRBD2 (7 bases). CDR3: CASSSPGGLSYEQYF. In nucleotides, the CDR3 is TGTGCCAGCAGCTCCCCGGGGGGCCTCTCCTACGAGCAGTACTTC.